This TCR beta chain originates from a study of blood T cell repertoires in COVID-19. Overall study: Italy, Spain and the United States were the sources of the convalescent and acute COVID-19 samples.

In the original workflow: Nucleated cell counts were estimated from reference gene primer amplification. Repertoires were generated with immunoSEQ multiplex PCR, while TCRdb's copy carries only in-frame clones and drops some. V, J and clone size derive from that table, while D and trimming were established from the DNA sequence. The repertoire holds 250,000 to 300,000 clones, about nine tenths seen once, with around 1.1% in the top ten. Donors were grouped by their self-reported clinical history. Two negative PCRs, clearance, or symptom resolution were required of recovered Cohort 3 donors. The sequencing sample was made of PBMCs or T cells enriched from blood (not recorded which). The sequence came from a woman aged 25 to 39 who had recovered from COVID-19.

CDR3 in amino acids: CASSLSSRGAYEQYF. For the CDR3, the DNA is TGTGCCAGCAGTCTATCTAGCAGAGGAGCCTACGAGCAGTACTTC. This chain links TRBV6-5 with TRBJ2-7; D perhaps matches TRBD2 (5 bases). The germline V gene encodes CDR1 MNHEY and CDR2 SVGAGI. The CDR3 is made up of 15 amino acids. V was shortened by 5 bases and J by 2 bases, with 16 bases between the two germline ends.